The 28 T cell receptor beta chains in this list originate from one sample, sequenced in a study of blood T cell repertoires in COVID-19. TCRdb keeps only in-frame clones here, not all; method: immunoSEQ multiplex PCR. The table lists around 45,000 clones, around 77% of them singletons. The sequenced material came from peripheral blood. These receptors all stem from a woman aged 80 or over with acute or convalescent COVID-19.

The chain has TRBV5-6 and TRBJ1-2; perhaps TRBD1 as D (5 bases). From germline, CDR1 is SGHDT and CDR2 YYEEEE. V dropped 0 bases and J dropped 7 bases, with 13 bases sitting between them. The CDR3 loop spans 14 amino acids. CDR3 nucleotides: TGTGCCAGCAGCTTGGAGGGCAGGGCTGCTGGCTACACCTTC. It encodes CASSLEGRAAGYTF.

The gene calls are TRBV7-2 and TRBJ1-4; 7 positions agree with TRBD1. Trimming removed 4 bases from V and 3 bases from J; junction bases left unmatched: 8. Germline V gene sequence: CDR1 SGHTA, CDR2 FQGNSA. The CDR3 is 16 amino acids. CDR3 sequence reads: CASSSYSGTANEKLFF. CDR3 DNA sequence: TGTGCCAGCAGCTCATATTCCGGGACAGCTAATGAAAAACTGTTTTTT.

The rearrangement uses TRBV21-1 and TRBJ2-1; the D segment call TRBD2 is taken from the table without a DNA check. TRBV21-1 is a listed pseudogene. The CDR3 length is 16 residues. In DNA form, the CDR3 reads TGTGCCAGCAGCAAATTGGCGACTAGCGGGGGGCATGAGCAGTTCTTC. Amino acid sequence: CASSKLATSGGHEQFF.

The chain is built from TRBV19 and TRBJ1-6; 8 nucleotides line up with TRBD1. CDR1 is LNHDA, CDR2 SQIVND, per germline (reference sequence). The CDR3 is 14 residues long. The V gene end was trimmed by 6 bases and the J gene end by 5 bases; junction bases not matched to a gene: 3. The CDR3 reads CASRGQVNNSPLHF. The DNA of the CDR3 is TGTGCCAGTAGGGGACAGGTGAATAATTCACCCCTCCACTTT.

This chain uses TRBV5-1 with TRBJ1-1; TRBD1 matches at 7 bases. There are 14 residues in the CDR3. Germline assignment: CDR1 SGHRS and CDR2 YFSETQ. Losses at the gene ends were 4 bases for V and 5 bases for J; bases not matched to a gene: 8. The chain's CDR3 is CASSPGQVGTEAFF. CDR3 nucleotides: TGCGCCAGCAGCCCTGGACAGGTGGGGACTGAAGCTTTCTTT.

The rearrangement uses TRBV3-1 (or the pseudogene TRBV3-2) and TRBJ2-5, with TRBD2 identical over 11 bases. This CDR3 has 15 residues. The germline V gene encodes CDR1 LGHDT and CDR2 YNNKEL (reference sequence). The J segment lost 4 bases and the V segment lost 6 bases, leaving 7 bases of the junction unmatched. CDR3 DNA sequence: TGTGCCAGCAGGCCACATCTAGCGGGAGGAGAGACCCAGTACTTC. It codes for CASRPHLAGGETQYF.

This chain connects TRBV5-6 to TRBJ1-2; no clear D. Trimming took 4 bases from V and 8 from J, leaving 15 bases between them. This CDR3 has 13 amino acids. Germline assignment: CDR1 SGHDT and CDR2 YYEEEE. CDR3 coding DNA: TGTGCCAGCAGCCAGCCAGGCAGAACGGGCTACACCTTC. Translation: CASSQPGRTGYTF.

This rearrangement joins TRBV3-1 (or the pseudogene TRBV3-2) to TRBJ2-2; 8 bases map to TRBD2. The CDR3 is 15 residues long. J lost 6 bases, V lost 2 bases, and 5 bases had no gene match. Germline V gene sequence: CDR1 LGHDT, CDR2 YNNKEL (reference sequence). CDR3 sequence: CASSQTAGVAGELFF. As DNA, the CDR3 is TGTGCCAGCAGCCAAACAGCGGGAGTGGCCGGGGAGCTGTTTTTT.

This chain joins TRBV18 and TRBJ2-5; the D gene is possibly TRBD1 (5 bases). The V gene lost 1 base and the J gene lost 3 bases, with 12 bases spanning the gap. The CDR3 has 15 residues. Germline lookup yields CDR1 KGHSH and CDR2 LQKENI. In DNA form, the CDR3 reads TGTGCCAGCTCACCACGTCCCAGGGTGGAAGAGACCCAGTACTTC. Amino acid sequence: CASSPRPRVEETQYF. Filled out from reference TRBV18 and TRBJ2-5, the complete variable domain reads NAGVMQNPRHLVRRRGQEARLRCSPMKGHSHVYWYRQLPEEGLKFMVYLQKENIIDESGMPKERFSAEFPKEGPSILRIQQVVRGDSAAYFCASSPRPRVEETQYFGPGTRLLVL.

The chain uses TRBV19 and TRBJ1-2; tentative D call: TRBD1 (5 bases). The CDR3 totals 13 residues. Germline values: CDR1 LNHDA, CDR2 SQIVND (reference sequence). Trimming cost V 6 bases and J 8 bases, with 16 bases left between them. The CDR3 DNA reads TGTGCCAGTAGAGGGCCACAGGAAGGAGGCTACACCTTC. Translating it yields CASRGPQEGGYTF.

The chain links TRBV10-3 to TRBJ2-3; perhaps TRBD2 as D (5 bases). Germline CDR1 is ENHRY and CDR2 is SYGVKD. The germline V and J ends were trimmed by 7 bases and 3 bases, with 8 bases remaining between them. This CDR3 contains 12 residues. The CDR3 protein is CAITDLTDTQYF. DNA for the CDR3: TGTGCCATCACGGACTTGACAGATACGCAGTATTTT.

This clone appeared once. The rearrangement joins TRBV2 to TRBJ1-5; possible D gene TRBD1, 5 bases. Germline V CDR1 and CDR2: SNHLY, FYNNEI. V lost 1 base and J lost 4, with 8 bases in between. CDR3 length: 14 amino acids. The CDR3 nucleotides are TGTGCCAGCAGTGAAGGCCAGGGAAATCAGCCCCAGCATTTT. This gives the protein CASSEGQGNQPQHF.

This chain joins TRBV18 and TRBJ2-5; 9 bases are shared with TRBD1. V trimming: 3 bases; J trimming: 7 bases; junction bases outside the gene matches: 9. CDR3 length: 15 residues. CDR1 and CDR2 (germline): KGHSH, LQKENI. The CDR3 DNA follows: TGTGCCAGCTCACCTGGGGACAGGGAGGTGTGGACCCAGTACTTC. It yields the protein CASSPGDREVWTQYF.

This clone was counted many times. The chain employs TRBV29-1 and TRBJ2-1, with 13 bases that match TRBD2. Germline trimming cut 5 bases from V and 7 bases from J; bases unmatched to any gene: 8. In germline, CDR1 is SQVTM, CDR2 ANQGSEA. This CDR3 is built from 15 residues. CDR3 sequence reads: CSVSPTSGRANEQFF. DNA for the CDR3: TGCAGCGTTTCCCCTACTAGCGGGAGGGCAAATGAGCAGTTCTTC.

The chain joins TRBV2 to TRBJ2-3; 7 positions agree with TRBD1. This CDR3 has 14 amino acids. Germline CDR1 reads SNHLY; CDR2 reads FYNNEI. V lost 7 bases and J lost 4; bases outside the gene matches: 8. CDR3 nucleotides: TGTGCCAGCACCCGAGGGGGCGGGTCAGATACGCAGTATTTT. This gives the protein CASTRGGGSDTQYF.

This clone was seen just once. The chain couples TRBV6-5 to TRBJ2-2; 7 bases fit TRBD2. CDR1 and CDR2 from the germline V gene are MNHEY and SVGAGI. V dropped 0 bases and J dropped 5; count of bases not matched to a gene: 6. The CDR3 has 16 residues. Here the CDR3 DNA reads TGTGCCAGCAGTTACTCGGCCACTAGCGCTACCGGGGAGCTGTTTTTT. It is translated as CASSYSATSATGELFF.

V usage is TRBV11-2 and J usage is TRBJ2-1, with 10 bases fitting TRBD2. The J segment lost 6 bases and the V segment lost 0 bases, leaving 8 bases of the junction unmatched. Looked up from germline, CDR1 is SGHAT and CDR2 is FQNNGV. This CDR3 has 17 amino acids. CDR3 in amino acids: CASSLDFRLAGFNEQFF. CDR3 in DNA: TGTGCCAGCAGCTTAGATTTCCGACTAGCGGGTTTCAATGAGCAGTTCTTC.

The chain is built from TRBV24-1 and TRBJ2-1, with 8 bases that match TRBD1. Germline V gene sequence: CDR1 KGHDR, CDR2 SFDVKD. V lost 3 bases and J lost 8; bases outside the gene matches: 5. This CDR3 spans 14 amino acids. The chain's CDR3 is CATSDRTGWDEQFF. The CDR3 DNA is TGTGCCACCAGTGATCGGACAGGGTGGGATGAGCAGTTCTTC.

The J gene is TRBJ1-1, the V gene TRBV29-1, with D tentatively TRBD1 (6 bases). V was shortened by 7 bases and J by 5 bases, with 20 bases between the two germline ends. The CDR3 has 14 amino acids. Germline CDR1 reads SQVTM; CDR2 reads ANQGSEA. CDR3 DNA: TGCAGCGCCCGCGGACTGACAGGTATTACTGAAGCTTTCTTT. Amino acid sequence: CSARGLTGITEAFF.

The chain is built from TRBV4-3 and TRBJ2-6; TRBD1 matches 8 bases. CDR1 and CDR2 from the germline V gene are LGHNA and YSLEER. Trimming at V came to 0 bases and at J to 1 base, leaving 2 bases not matched to a gene. The CDR3 spans 17 residues. CDR3 coding DNA: TGCGCCAGCAGCCAAGAAAACAGGGGGTCTGGGGCCAACGTCCTGACTTTC. Translation gives CASSQENRGSGANVLTF.

The chain is built from TRBV6-5 and TRBJ2-7, with 9 bases lining up with TRBD1. Germline V gives CDR1 MNHEY, CDR2 SVGAGI. This CDR3 contains 16 residues. With 0 bases clipped from V and 4 bases from J, the junction kept 7 bases outside the gene matches. The CDR3 nucleotides read TGTGCCAGCAGTTACTCGTATACAGGGGGCCGGTACGAGCAGTACTTC. It specifies CASSYSYTGGRYEQYF.

This clone was seen more than once but under ten times. The gene calls are TRBV2 and TRBJ1-2; D possibly corresponds to TRBD1 (6 bases). The V and J ends lost 7 bases and 1 base respectively, with 7 bases between them. This CDR3 region has 12 residues. The germline gives CDR1 SNHLY, CDR2 FYNNEI. For the CDR3, the DNA is TGTGCCAGCACGGACAGTAACTATGGCTACACCTTC. It translates to CASTDSNYGYTF.

The rearrangement uses TRBV6-1 and TRBJ1-5, with D unresolved. The CDR3 has 15 residues. Trimming shortened V by 1 base and J by 3 bases, and 10 bases separated the two germline ends. Germline CDR1 reads MNHNS; CDR2 reads SASEGT. This CDR3 is CASSEEGGLNQPQHF. CDR3 in DNA: TGTGCCAGCAGTGAAGAGGGAGGCCTCAATCAGCCCCAGCATTTT.

The chain joins TRBV7-9 to TRBJ1-4; D is possibly TRBD1 (5 bases). Germline lookup yields CDR1 SEHNR and CDR2 FQNEAQ (reference sequence). Trimming stripped 5 bases from V and 13 bases from J, with 20 bases between. The CDR3 has 14 amino acids. The CDR3 DNA follows: TGTGCCAGCAGCCACCGGGACCCCTGGGGGGGACTGTTTTTT. This translates into CASSHRDPWGGLFF.

The CDR3 DNA reads as TGTGCCAGCAGACTCTTCGACGGGAGCTACACCTTC. Protein sequence: CASRLFDGSYTF. This chain links TRBV6-5 with TRBJ1-2; unclear D gene. With 6 bases removed from V and 9 bases from J, the gap between germline ends came to 14 bases. The CDR3 length is 12 residues. Germline V CDR1 and CDR2: MNHEY, SVGAGI.

The chain employs TRBV19 and TRBJ1-2, with a possible D match to TRBD1 (6 bases). This CDR3 has 15 residues. Per germline, CDR1 LNHDA and CDR2 SQIVND (reference sequence). Trimming removed 5 bases from V and 0 bases from J, with 13 bases in between. In nucleotides, the CDR3 is TGTGCCAGTAGTCCCCACAGGGACCCTAACTATGGCTACACCTTC. Protein sequence: CASSPHRDPNYGYTF.

The chain has TRBV7-6 and TRBJ1-1, with D possibly TRBD1 on 6 matching bases. CDR3 size: 15 residues. CDR1 is SGHVS and CDR2 is FNYEAQ in the germline V gene. The V gene lost 5 bases and the J gene lost 0 bases, with 13 bases spanning the gap. In DNA, the CDR3 is TGTGCCAGCAGCACTAGGACAGTAATGAACACTGAAGCTTTCTTT. Protein sequence: CASSTRTVMNTEAFF.

The chain is built from TRBV9 and TRBJ2-2, with TRBD1 matching 12 bases. CDR3 length equals 18 residues. V lost 4 bases, J lost 4 bases, and 11 bases stayed unmatched. CDR1 SGDLS and CDR2 YYNGEE come from the germline V gene. CDR3 nucleotides: TGTGCCAGCAGCAAGATCCCGGGACAGGGGGCGGGCACCGGGGAGCTGTTTTTT. Encoded protein: CASSKIPGQGAGTGELFF.